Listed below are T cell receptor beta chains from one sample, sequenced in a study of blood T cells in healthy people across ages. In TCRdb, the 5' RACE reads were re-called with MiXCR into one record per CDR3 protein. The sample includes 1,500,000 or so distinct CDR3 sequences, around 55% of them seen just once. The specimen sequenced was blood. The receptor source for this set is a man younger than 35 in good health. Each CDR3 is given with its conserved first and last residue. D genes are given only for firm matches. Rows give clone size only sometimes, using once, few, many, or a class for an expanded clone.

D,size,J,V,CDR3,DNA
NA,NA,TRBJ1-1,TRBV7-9,CASSLVGIRPNTEAFF,TGTGCCAGCAGCTTAGTAGGAATACGGCCGAACACTGAAGCTTTCTTT
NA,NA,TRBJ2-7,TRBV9,CASSVGNGFYEQYF,TGTGCCAGCAGCGTAGGGAACGGTTTCTACGAGCAGTACTTC
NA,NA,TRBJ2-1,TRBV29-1,CSVGPNQETQFF,TGCAGCGTTGGACCCAACCAAGAGACCCAGTTCTTC
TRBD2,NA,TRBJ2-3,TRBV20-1,CSARPLPGGVTDTQYF,TGCAGTGCTAGACCTCTCCCGGGAGGCGTCACAGATACGCAGTATTTT
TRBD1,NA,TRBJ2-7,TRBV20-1,CSARTDRNYEQYF,TGCAGTGCTAGAACGGACAGGAATTACGAGCAGTACTTC
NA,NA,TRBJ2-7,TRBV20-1,CSARGGPGSFYEQYF,TGCAGTGCCAGGGGAGGGCCGGGCTCCTTCTACGAGCAGTACTTC
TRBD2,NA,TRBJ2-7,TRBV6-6,CASLETSSYEQYF,TGTGCCAGCTTAGAGACTAGCAGCTACGAGCAGTACTTC
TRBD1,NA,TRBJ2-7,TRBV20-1,CSAPSMDGTGMGEQYF,TGCAGTGCCCCCTCTATGGATGGGACAGGGATGGGCGAGCAGTACTTC
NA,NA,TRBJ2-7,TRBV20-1,CSARRVLGNAYEQYF,TGCAGTGCTAGAAGGGTATTGGGCAACGCCTACGAGCAGTACTTC
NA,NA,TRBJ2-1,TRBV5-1,CASRDQSSYNEQFF,TGCGCCAGCAGGGATCAGAGCTCCTACAATGAGCAGTTCTTC
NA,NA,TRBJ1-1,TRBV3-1,CASSQREGDTEAFF,TGTGCCAGCAGCCAAAGGGAAGGGGACACTGAAGCTTTCTTT
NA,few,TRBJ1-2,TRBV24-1,CATSDFNGGYTF,TGTGCCACCAGTGATTTTAATGGCGGCTACACCTTC
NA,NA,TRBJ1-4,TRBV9,CASSVGPRNEKLFF,TGTGCCAGCAGCGTAGGACCGCGTAATGAAAAACTGTTTTTT
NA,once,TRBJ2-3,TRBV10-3,CAIRGDGSTQYF,TGTGCCATCAGGGGAGACGGGAGTACGCAGTATTTT
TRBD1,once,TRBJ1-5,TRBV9,CASSGGTGLSNQPQHF,TGTGCCAGCAGCGGCGGGACAGGGTTAAGTAATCAGCCCCAGCATTTT
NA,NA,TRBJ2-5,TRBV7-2,CASSLDTGSQETQYF,TGTGCCAGCAGCTTAGACACAGGATCCCAAGAGACCCAGTACTTC
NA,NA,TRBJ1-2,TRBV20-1,CSVRGYTF,TGCAGTGTTAGAGGCTACACCTTC
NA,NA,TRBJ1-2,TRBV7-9,CASSTLQFYGYTF,TGTGCCAGCTCGACGCTCCAGTTCTATGGCTACACCTTC
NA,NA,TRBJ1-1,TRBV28,CASRGRVITEAFF,TGTGCCAGCAGGGGGAGGGTGATCACTGAAGCTTTCTTT
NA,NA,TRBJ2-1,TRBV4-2,CASSQAGSNGLYEQFF,TGTGCCAGCAGCCAAGCGGGTAGCAACGGTCTCTATGAGCAGTTCTTC
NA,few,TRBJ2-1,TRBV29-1,CSGAYLGIFDNEQFF,TGCAGCGGCGCTTACCTGGGAATCTTCGACAATGAGCAGTTCTTC
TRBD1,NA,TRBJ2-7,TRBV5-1,CASSLGTGEWDEQYF,TGCGCCAGCAGCTTGGGGACAGGGGAATGGGACGAGCAGTACTTC
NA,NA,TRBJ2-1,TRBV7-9,CASSLVGGPPEQFF,TGTGCCAGCAGCTTAGTGGGAGGACCCCCGGAGCAGTTCTTC
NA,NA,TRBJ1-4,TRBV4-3,CASSQEGFTGEKLFF,TGCGCCAGCAGCCAAGAGGGCTTCACCGGTGAAAAACTGTTTTTT
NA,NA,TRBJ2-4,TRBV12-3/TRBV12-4,CASSFVMGNIQYF,TGTGCCAGCAGTTTTGTCATGGGAAACATTCAGTACTTC
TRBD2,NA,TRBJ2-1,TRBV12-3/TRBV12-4,CASSLIGLVNNEQFF,TGTGCCAGCAGTCTTATAGGACTAGTGAACAATGAGCAGTTCTTC
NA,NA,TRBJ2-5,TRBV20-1,CSASITGFRETQYF,TGCAGTGCTTCAATTACAGGGTTTCGAGAGACCCAGTACTTC
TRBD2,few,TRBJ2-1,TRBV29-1,CSVDGLAGGPFYNEQFF,TGCAGCGTTGATGGGCTAGCGGGGGGGCCTTTCTACAATGAGCAGTTCTTC
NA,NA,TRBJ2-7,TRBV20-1,CSASPGGVYEQYF,TGCAGTGCTAGTCCAGGGGGGGTTTACGAGCAGTACTTC
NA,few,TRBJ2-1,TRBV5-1,CASSPGVDEYNEQFF,TGCGCCAGCAGCCCGGGGGTAGACGAATACAATGAGCAGTTCTTC
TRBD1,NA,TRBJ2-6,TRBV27,CASSFWGGQGDSGANVLTF,TGTGCCAGCAGTTTCTGGGGGGGACAGGGAGACTCTGGGGCCAACGTCCTGACTTTC
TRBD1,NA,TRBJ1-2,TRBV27,CASSFSGDRAGYTF,TGTGCCAGCAGTTTCTCGGGGGACAGGGCTGGCTACACCTTC
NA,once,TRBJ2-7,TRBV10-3,CAISESLTVGLYEQYF,TGTGCCATCAGTGAGTCGCTAACCGTTGGCCTCTACGAGCAGTACTTC
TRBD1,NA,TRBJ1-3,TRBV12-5,CASGSTGFGNTIYF,TGTGCTAGTGGTTCGACAGGGTTTGGAAACACCATATATTTT